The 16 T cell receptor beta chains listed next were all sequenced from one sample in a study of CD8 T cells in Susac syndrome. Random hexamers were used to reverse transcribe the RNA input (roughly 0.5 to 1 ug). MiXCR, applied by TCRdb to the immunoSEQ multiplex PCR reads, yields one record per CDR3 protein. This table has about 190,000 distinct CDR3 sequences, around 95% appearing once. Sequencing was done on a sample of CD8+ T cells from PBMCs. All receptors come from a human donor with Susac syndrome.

The CDR3 spells CASSEGDSYEQYF. DNA for the CDR3: TGTGCCAGCAGTGAGGGGGATTCCTACGAGCAGTACTTC. J is TRBJ2-7 and V is TRBV6-1; TRBD1 or TRBD2 may be the D gene (5 bases each). The CDR3 sequence is 13 residues long. CDR1 MNHNS and CDR2 SASEGT come from the germline V gene. Trimming shortened V by 3 bases and J by 1 base, and 7 bases separated the two germline ends.

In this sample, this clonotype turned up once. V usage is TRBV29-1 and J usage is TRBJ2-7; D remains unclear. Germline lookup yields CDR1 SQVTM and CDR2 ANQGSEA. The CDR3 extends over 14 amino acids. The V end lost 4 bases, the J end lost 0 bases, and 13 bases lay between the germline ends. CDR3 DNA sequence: TGCAGCGTTGTTCCTCAAACGGACTCCTACGAGCAGTACTTC. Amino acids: CSVVPQTDSYEQYF.

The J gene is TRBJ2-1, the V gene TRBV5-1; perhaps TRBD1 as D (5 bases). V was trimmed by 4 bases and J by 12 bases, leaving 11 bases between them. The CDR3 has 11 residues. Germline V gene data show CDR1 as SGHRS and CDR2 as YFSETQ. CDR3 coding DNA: TGCGCCAGCAGCCCCGGACAAGCGCAGTTCTTC. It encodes CASSPGQAQFF.

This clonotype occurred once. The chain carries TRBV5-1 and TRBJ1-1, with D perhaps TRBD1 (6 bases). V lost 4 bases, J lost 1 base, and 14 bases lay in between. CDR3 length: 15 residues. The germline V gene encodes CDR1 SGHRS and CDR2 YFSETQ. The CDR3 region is CASSQNGQTNTEAFF. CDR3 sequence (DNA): TGCGCCAGCAGCCAGAATGGACAGACGAACACTGAAGCTTTCTTT.

CDR3 region: CASRRTSLNPHNEQFF. In DNA, the CDR3 is TGTGCCAGCAGGCGGACTAGCCTGAACCCCCACAATGAGCAGTTCTTC. The chain joins TRBV2 to TRBJ2-1; 8 bases align to TRBD2. The CDR3 covers 16 residues. The J segment lost 5 bases and the V segment lost 6 bases, leaving 12 bases of the junction unmatched. CDR1 is SNHLY and CDR2 is FYNNEI in the germline V gene.

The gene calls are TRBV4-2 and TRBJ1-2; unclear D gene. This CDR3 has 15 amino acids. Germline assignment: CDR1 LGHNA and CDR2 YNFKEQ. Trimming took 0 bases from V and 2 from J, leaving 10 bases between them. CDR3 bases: TGTGCCAGCAGCCAAGATCTTTCCGGGAACTATGGCTACACCTTC. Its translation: CASSQDLSGNYGYTF.

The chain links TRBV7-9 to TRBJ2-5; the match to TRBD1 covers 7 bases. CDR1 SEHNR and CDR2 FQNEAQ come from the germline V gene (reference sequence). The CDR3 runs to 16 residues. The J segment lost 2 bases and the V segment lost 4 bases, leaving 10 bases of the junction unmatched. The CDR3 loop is CASSSVTGDTQETQYF. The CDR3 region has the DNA TGTGCCAGCAGCTCCGTAACAGGGGATACTCAAGAGACCCAGTACTTC.

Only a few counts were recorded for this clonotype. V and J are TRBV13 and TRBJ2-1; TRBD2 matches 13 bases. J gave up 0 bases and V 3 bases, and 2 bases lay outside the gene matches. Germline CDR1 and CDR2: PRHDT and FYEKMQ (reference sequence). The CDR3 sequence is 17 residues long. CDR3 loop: CASSLGLAGSSYNEQFF. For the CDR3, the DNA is TGTGCCAGCAGCTTGGGACTAGCGGGGAGCTCCTACAATGAGCAGTTCTTC.

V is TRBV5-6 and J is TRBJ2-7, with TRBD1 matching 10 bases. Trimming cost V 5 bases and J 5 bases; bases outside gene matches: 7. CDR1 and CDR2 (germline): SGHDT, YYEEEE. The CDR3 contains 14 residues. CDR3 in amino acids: CASRRGQGIDEQYF. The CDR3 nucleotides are TGTGCCAGCAGACGGGGACAGGGGATCGACGAGCAGTACTTC. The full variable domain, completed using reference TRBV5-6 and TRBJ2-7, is DAGVTQSPTHLIKTRGQQVTLRCSPKSGHDTVSWYQQALGQGPQFIFQYYEEEERQRGNFPDRFSGHQFPNYSSELNVNALLLGDSALYLCASRRGQGIDEQYFGPGTRLTVT.

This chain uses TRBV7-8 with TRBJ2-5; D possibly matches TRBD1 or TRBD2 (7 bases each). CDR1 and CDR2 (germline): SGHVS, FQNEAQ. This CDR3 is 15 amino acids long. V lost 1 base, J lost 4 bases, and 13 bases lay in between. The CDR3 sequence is CASSLEVRGGETQYF. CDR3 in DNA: TGTGCCAGCAGCTTAGAAGTCAGGGGGGGAGAGACCCAGTACTTC.

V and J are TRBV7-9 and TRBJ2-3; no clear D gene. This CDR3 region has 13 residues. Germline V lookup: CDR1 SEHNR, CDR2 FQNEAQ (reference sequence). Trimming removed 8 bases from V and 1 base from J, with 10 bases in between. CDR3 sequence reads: CASVREGTDTQYF. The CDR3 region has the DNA TGTGCCAGCGTCCGCGAGGGCACAGATACGCAGTATTTT.

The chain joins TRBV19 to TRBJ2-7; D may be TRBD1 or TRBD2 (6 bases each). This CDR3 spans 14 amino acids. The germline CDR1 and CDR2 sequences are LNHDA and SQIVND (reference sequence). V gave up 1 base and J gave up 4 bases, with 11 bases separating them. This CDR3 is CASSIAGGRYEQYF. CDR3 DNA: TGTGCCAGTAGTATAGCCGGGGGCAGATACGAGCAGTACTTC.

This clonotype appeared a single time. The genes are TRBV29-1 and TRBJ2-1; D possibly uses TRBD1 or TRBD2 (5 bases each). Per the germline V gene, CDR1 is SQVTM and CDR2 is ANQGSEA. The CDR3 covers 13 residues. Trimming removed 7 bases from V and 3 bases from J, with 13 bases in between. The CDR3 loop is CSAERGDYNEQFF. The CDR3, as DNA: TGCAGCGCCGAAAGGGGAGACTACAATGAGCAGTTCTTC.

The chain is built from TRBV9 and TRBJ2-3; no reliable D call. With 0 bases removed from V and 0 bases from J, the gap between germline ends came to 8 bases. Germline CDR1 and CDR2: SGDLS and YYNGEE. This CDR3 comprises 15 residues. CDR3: CASSVGDTSTDTQYF. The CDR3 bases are TGTGCCAGCAGCGTAGGTGATACAAGCACAGATACGCAGTATTTT.

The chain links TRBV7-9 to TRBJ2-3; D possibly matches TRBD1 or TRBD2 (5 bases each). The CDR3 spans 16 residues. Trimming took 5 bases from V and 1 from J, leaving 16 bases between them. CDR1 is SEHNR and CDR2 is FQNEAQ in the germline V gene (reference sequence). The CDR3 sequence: CASSLLGDGGTDTQYF. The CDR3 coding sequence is TGTGCCAGCAGCCTCCTAGGGGACGGAGGCACAGATACGCAGTATTTT.

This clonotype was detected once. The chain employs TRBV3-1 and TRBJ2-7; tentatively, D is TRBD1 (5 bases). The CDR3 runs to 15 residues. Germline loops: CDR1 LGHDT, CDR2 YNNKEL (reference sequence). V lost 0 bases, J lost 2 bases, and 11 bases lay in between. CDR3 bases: TGTGCCAGCAGCCAAGATTGGGCAGGGACCTACGAGCAGTACTTC. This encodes CASSQDWAGTYEQYF.